The 8 T cell receptor beta chains in this list originate from one sample, sequenced in a study of T cell responses to AZD1222 COVID-19 vaccine. Assay used: immunoSEQ multiplex PCR; TCRdb lists only in-frame clones, some missing. The repertoire holds approximately 150,000 clones, with approximately 93% as singletons. The material was peripheral blood, obtained 28 days after the second AZD1222 dose. Every receptor here comes from an adult who received the AZD1222 COVID-19 vaccine.

The gene calls are TRBV16 and TRBJ1-4, with D perhaps TRBD1 (5 bases). The V end lost 1 base, the J end lost 4 bases, and 10 bases lay between the germline ends. The CDR3 is 15 residues long. Germline CDR1 KGHSY, CDR2 FQNENV. The CDR3 loop is CASSQLQGVNEKLFF. Written as DNA, the CDR3 is TGTGCCAGCAGCCAATTACAAGGGGTTAATGAAAAACTGTTTTTT.

This rearrangement joins TRBV6-2 or TRBV6-3 to TRBJ1-2; 11 nucleotides align to TRBD1. Germline CDR1 is MNHEY and CDR2 is SVGEGT. The V segment lost 5 bases and the J segment 6 bases; nucleotides outside the gene matches: 14. The CDR3 loop spans 17 amino acids. CDR3 nucleotide sequence: TGTGCCAGCAGTGGTGGACAGGGGGCTCCAATAATCGATGGCTACACCTTC. Encoded protein: CASSGGQGAPIIDGYTF.

This sequence joins TRBV20-1 and TRBJ1-2, with 11 bases fitting TRBD1. The germline CDR1 and CDR2 sequences are DFQATT and SNEGSKA (reference sequence). Losses at the gene ends were 3 bases for V and 6 bases for J; bases not matched to a gene: 9. The CDR3 sequence is 15 residues long. In DNA form, the CDR3 reads TGCAGTGCTAGTCGGGCCGGGGACAGGGGGAATGGCTACACCTTC. This translates into CSASRAGDRGNGYTF.

The chain couples TRBV6-5 to TRBJ1-1; 8 nucleotides align to TRBD1. CDR3 size: 12 residues. In germline, CDR1 is MNHEY, CDR2 SVGAGI. With 2 bases clipped from V and 11 bases from J, the junction kept 4 bases outside the gene matches. CDR3 nucleotides: TGTGCCAGCAGTTACGGGACAGGTGAGGCTTTCTTT. It codes for CASSYGTGEAFF.

The genes are TRBV27 and TRBJ2-1; perhaps TRBD1 as D (6 bases). Between the trimmed V and J ends, which lost 7 bases and 5 bases, there was a span of 9 bases. This CDR3 comprises 12 residues. Germline V gene data show CDR1 as MNHEY and CDR2 as SMNVEV (reference sequence). CDR3 in DNA: TGTGCCAGCATAAACAGGGACAATGAGCAGTTCTTC. Amino acid sequence: CASINRDNEQFF.

The chain joins TRBV5-5 to TRBJ1-1, with 7 bases aligning to TRBD1. The CDR3 spans 16 residues. Germline loops: CDR1 SGHKS, CDR2 YYEKEE (reference sequence). V lost 4 bases, J lost 4 bases, and 13 bases stayed unmatched. CDR3 nucleotides: TGTGCCAGCAGCCTCCCAATACAGGGGTACAGCACTGAAGCTTTCTTT. Translated, it gives CASSLPIQGYSTEAFF.

V is TRBV12-3 or TRBV12-4 and J is TRBJ1-2; D remains unclear. The CDR3 consists of 13 residues. V was shortened by 5 bases and J by 7 bases, with 14 bases between the two germline ends. The CDR3 spells CASSPEAGVGYTF. The CDR3 nucleotides read TGTGCCAGCAGTCCCGAGGCGGGTGTTGGCTACACCTTC.

The chain uses TRBV9 and TRBJ1-3; a weak D match, TRBD1 (5 bases). Germline V gene sequence: CDR1 SGDLS, CDR2 YYNGEE. Trimming left V 0 bases short and J 0 bases short, with 16 bases between. This CDR3 comprises 18 residues. The CDR3 nucleotides read TGTGCCAGCAGCGTAGGACAGTTAAGGGACCTCTCTGGAAACACCATATATTTT. Its protein is CASSVGQLRDLSGNTIYF. The full variable domain, its missing parts supplied by reference TRBV9 and TRBJ1-3, is DSGVTQTPKHLITATGQRVTLRCSPRSGDLSVYWYQQSLDQGLQFLIQYYNGEERAKGNILERFSAQQFPDLHSELNLSSLELGDSALYFCASSVGQLRDLSGNTIYFGEGSWLTVV.